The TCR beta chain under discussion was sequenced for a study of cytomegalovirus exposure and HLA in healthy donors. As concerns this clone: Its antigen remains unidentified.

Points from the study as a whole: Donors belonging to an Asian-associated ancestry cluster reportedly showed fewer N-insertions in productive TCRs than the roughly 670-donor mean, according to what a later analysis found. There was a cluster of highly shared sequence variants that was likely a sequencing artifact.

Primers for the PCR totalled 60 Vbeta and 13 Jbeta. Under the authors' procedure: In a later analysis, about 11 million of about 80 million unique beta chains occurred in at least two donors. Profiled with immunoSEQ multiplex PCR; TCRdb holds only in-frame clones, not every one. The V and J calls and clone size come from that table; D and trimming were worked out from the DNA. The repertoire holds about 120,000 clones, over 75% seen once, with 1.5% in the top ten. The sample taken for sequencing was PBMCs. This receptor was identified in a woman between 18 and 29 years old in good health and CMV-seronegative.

The CDR3 nucleotides are TGTGCCAGCAGCCGGACAAACATGAACACTGAAGCTTTCTTT. Its protein is CASSRTNMNTEAFF. This chain connects TRBV6-5 to TRBJ1-1; D is possibly TRBD1 (5 bases). The V end was cut by 6 bases, the J end by 0 bases, with 11 bases between. The CDR3 spans 14 residues. Germline V gene lookup returns CDR1 MNHEY and CDR2 SVGAGI.